These T cell receptor beta chains were read from a single sample in a study of blood T cells in healthy people across ages. TCRdb re-called the 5' RACE reads through MiXCR, storing one row per CDR3 protein. Of 800,000 or so distinct CDR3 sequences in the sample, about 46% were seen once. The sample taken for sequencing was blood. These receptor sequences come from a man at least 80 years old in good health. Each CDR3 is given with its conserved first and last residue. The D gene is left open where the match is weak. Not all rows give a size; the values are once, few, many and, for expanded clones, a class.

>TRBV9|TRBD2|TRBJ2-7|NA
CASSPNLPLAEHTYEQYF
TGTGCCAGCAGCCCCAACTTACCACTAGCGGAGCACACCTACGAGCAGTACTTC
>TRBV7-6|TRBD2|TRBJ2-3|NA
CASSLEGGLATDTQYF
TGTGCCAGCAGCTTGGAGGGGGGACTAGCAACAGATACGCAGTATTTT
>TRBV27|NA|TRBJ1-2|NA
CASSLKRVGSYGYTF
TGTGCCAGCTCCTTAAAGAGGGTGGGGTCCTATGGCTACACCTTC
>TRBV10-3|NA|TRBJ2-5|few
CAISSSGQGLWETQYF
TGTGCCATCAGCTCATCTGGGCAGGGTTTATGGGAGACCCAGTACTTC
>TRBV7-2|TRBD2|TRBJ2-1|NA
CASSPRAGGYEQFF
TGTGCCAGCAGCCCCCGGGCGGGGGGTTATGAGCAGTTCTTC
>TRBV7-3|TRBD2|TRBJ2-7|NA
CASSLVLAGVHEQYF
TGTGCCAGCAGCTTAGTATTAGCGGGAGTCCACGAGCAGTACTTC
>TRBV2|NA|TRBJ2-1|NA
CASTSTGTHNEQFF
TGTGCCAGCACCTCGACCGGGACTCACAATGAGCAGTTCTTC
>TRBV6-2/TRBV6-3|TRBD2|TRBJ2-1|NA
CASSYSGLRNEQFF
TGTGCCAGCAGTTACTCGGGACTACGCAATGAGCAGTTCTTC
>TRBV20-1|TRBD1|TRBJ1-2|few
CSARDRIGGQGAYGYTF
TGCAGTGCTAGAGATCGGATAGGGGGACAGGGGGCGTATGGCTACACCTTC
>TRBV28|NA|TRBJ2-1|many
CASSLISLSSYNEQFF
TGTGCCAGCAGTTTAATAAGCCTGAGCTCCTACAATGAGCAGTTCTTC
>TRBV7-3|NA|TRBJ2-5|few
CASSKGGPQETQYF
TGTGCCAGCAGCAAGGGGGGACCCCAAGAGACCCAGTACTTC
>TRBV4-2|NA|TRBJ2-3|NA
CASSQDFGGESDTQYF
TGTGCCAGCAGCCAAGATTTCGGCGGGGAGTCAGATACGCAGTATTTT
>TRBV9|NA|TRBJ2-3|NA
CASSVGSSVDTQYF
TGTGCCAGCAGCGTCGGCTCTAGCGTAGATACGCAGTATTTT
>TRBV30|TRBD2|TRBJ2-3|NA
CAWGGLASDTQYF
TGTGCCTGGGGGGGACTAGCGAGTGATACGCAGTATTTT
>TRBV4-1|NA|TRBJ2-5|NA
CASSLQGRAQETQYF
TGCGCCAGCAGCCTCCAAGGGCGGGCTCAAGAGACCCAGTACTTC
>TRBV15|NA|TRBJ2-1|NA
CATEGHPLGNEQFF
TGTGCCACAGAGGGACACCCCCTAGGCAATGAGCAGTTCTTC
>TRBV5-1|NA|TRBJ2-5|NA
CAGSWDGETQYF
TGCGCCGGCAGCTGGGACGGAGAGACCCAGTACTTC
>TRBV28|NA|TRBJ1-5|NA
CASTPGGSFNQPQHF
TGTGCCAGCACCCCCGGGGGGTCCTTCAATCAGCCCCAGCATTTT
>TRBV7-7|TRBD1|TRBJ2-7|NA
CASSKGQSYEQYF
TGTGCTAGCAGCAAGGGACAGAGCTACGAGCAGTACTTC
>TRBV20-1|NA|TRBJ2-1|NA
CSARGRAGTNEQFF
TGCAGTGCTAGGGGACGAGCGGGTACCAATGAGCAGTTCTTC
>TRBV20-1|NA|TRBJ2-1|NA
CSASAGTAETQFF
TGCAGTGCTAGTGCGGGAACGGCGGAGACCCAGTTCTTC
>TRBV29-1|NA|TRBJ2-7|many
CSVEDRTKSYEQYF
TGCAGCGTTGAAGACAGGACCAAGTCCTACGAGCAGTACTTC
>TRBV4-3|NA|TRBJ2-7|few
CASSQGRDTFYEQYF
TGCGCCAGCAGCCAAGGGCGGGACACTTTTTACGAGCAGTACTTC
>TRBV20-1|NA|TRBJ2-1|NA
CSAGRGVRYNEQFF
TGCAGTGCTGGCCGCGGGGTACGGTACAATGAGCAGTTCTTC
>TRBV4-3|NA|TRBJ2-1|NA
CASSQVRAAGYNEQFF
TGCGCCAGCAGCCAAGTTAGGGCGGCGGGGTACAATGAGCAGTTCTTC
>TRBV5-1|TRBD2|TRBJ2-5|NA
CASSPSGSYQETKYF
TGCGCCAGCAGCCCTAGCGGGAGCTACCAAGAGACCAAGTACTTC
>TRBV4-3|TRBD2|TRBJ2-1|NA
CASSHGLAEEGEQFF
TGCGCCAGCAGCCACGGACTAGCGGAGGAGGGTGAGCAGTTCTTC
>TRBV10-3|TRBD2|TRBJ2-5|NA
CAISEGLVAGEGETQYF
TGTGCCATCAGTGAGGGTCTGGTAGCGGGAGAAGGTGAGACCCAGTACTTC
>TRBV7-2|NA|TRBJ2-5|many
CASSLRRQETQYF
TGTGCCAGCAGCTTAAGGCGGCAAGAGACCCAGTACTTC
>TRBV10-3|NA|TRBJ1-5|few
CAIRDPGSNQPQHF
TGTGCCATCAGAGACCCCGGGAGCAATCAGCCCCAGCATTTT
>TRBV20-1|NA|TRBJ1-1|NA
CSARPTAGTGLNTEAFF
TGCAGTGCTAGACCTACCGCCGGTACAGGGCTCAACACTGAAGCTTTCTTT
>TRBV5-4|TRBD1|TRBJ2-7|NA
CASSPAGQVYEQYF
TGTGCCAGCAGCCCCGCGGGACAGGTGTACGAGCAGTACTTC
>TRBV13|TRBD2|TRBJ2-1|few
CASSFGRPGYNEQFF
TGTGCCAGCAGCTTCGGGAGGCCAGGGTACAATGAGCAGTTCTTC
>TRBV29-1|NA|TRBJ2-2|few
CSVRQTGELFF
TGCAGCGTTCGGCAGACCGGGGAGCTGTTTTTT
>TRBV29-1|NA|TRBJ1-4|few
CSVVGATNEKLFF
TGCAGCGTTGTGGGGGCAACTAATGAAAAACTGTTTTTT
>TRBV28|NA|TRBJ1-3|NA
CASSFNLPRGGTIYF
TGTGCCAGCAGTTTTAATTTACCCCGAGGAGGCACCATATATTTT
>TRBV4-3|NA|TRBJ1-5|few
CASSPLGGQPQHF
TGCGCCAGCAGCCCCTTAGGTGGTCAGCCCCAGCATTTT
>TRBV9|NA|TRBJ2-1|once
CASTQTASYNEQFF
TGTGCCAGCACCCAGACGGCCTCCTACAATGAGCAGTTCTTC
>TRBV7-8|TRBD1|TRBJ2-1|NA
CASSLDRPGQSSYNEQFF
TGTGCCAGCAGCTTAGACCGACCGGGACAGAGCTCCTACAATGAGCAGTTCTTC
>TRBV29-1|NA|TRBJ2-5|many
CSVEVTARDQYF
TGCAGCGTTGAAGTAACTGCCCGGGACCAGTACTTC
>TRBV12-3/TRBV12-4|TRBD1|TRBJ2-2|few
CASSHGQGIGSNTGELFF
TGTGCCAGCAGTCACGGACAGGGTATAGGGTCGAACACCGGGGAGCTGTTTTTT
>TRBV14|NA|TRBJ2-1|many
CASSQVGYWENNEQFF
TGTGCCAGCAGCCAAGTGGGTTATTGGGAGAACAATGAGCAGTTCTTC
>TRBV11-2|NA|TRBJ1-1|NA
CASSWEVGHTEAFF
TGTGCCAGTAGCTGGGAAGTGGGGCACACTGAAGCTTTCTTT
>TRBV24-1|TRBD2|TRBJ2-3|few
CATSAVAGGTDTQYF
TGTGCCACCAGTGCTGTAGCGGGAGGCACGGATACGCAGTATTTT
>TRBV14|TRBD1|TRBJ2-7|few
CASSQATGIYEQYF
TGTGCCAGCAGCCAGGCGACAGGGATCTACGAGCAGTACTTC
>TRBV28|TRBD2|TRBJ2-5|many
CASNSVGEGQETQYF
TGTGCCAGCAATTCAGTGGGGGAGGGCCAAGAGACCCAGTACTTC